This TCR beta chain came from a study of beta chain features in type 1 diabetes. General study points: People with Type 1 diabetes carried modestly yet significantly shorter TCRB CDR3s in all four CD4+ subsets.

Of the isolated RNA, all was reverse transcribed, and so the sequenced material was expressed TCRB transcripts. Libraries were prepared by immunoSEQ multiplex PCR; TCRdb keeps only in-frame clonotypes and omits some of them. Counted here are about 25,000 clones, approximately 53% occurring once; the ten biggest clones make up 0.3%. This clone was seen a few times. Its antigen is still unknown. Deletions cut 4 bases from V and 1 base from J, with 13 bases between. The CDR3 has 15 amino acids. The germline gives CDR1 SGHAT, CDR2 FQDESV (reference sequence). This chain connects TRBV11-1 to TRBJ2-5; D ambiguous. Sequencing was performed on stem cell memory CD4+ T cells from blood. This TCR derives from a man aged 25 to 40 with type 1 diabetes. The CDR3 coding sequence is TGTGCCAGCAGCTCACCCGCCGCGAGCCAAGAGACCCAGTACTTC. This gives the protein CASSSPAASQETQYF.